This T cell receptor beta chain emerged from a study of blood T cell repertoires in COVID-19. CDR3 length equals 17 residues. Germline V gene data show CDR1 as MGHDK and CDR2 as SYGVNS. J was trimmed by 1 base and V by 4 bases; bases with no gene match: 4. Original data processing: Reference gene primer amplification in the assay estimated nucleated cell counts. Here immunoSEQ multiplex PCR was the method, and the copy in TCRdb shows in-frame clones only, minus some. V and J calls plus clone size are reproduced from that table; the DNA served to infer D and trimming. The sample holds roughly 130,000 clones, more than 80% seen once.

This receptor was identified in a man aged 35-49 years with acute or convalescent COVID-19. The chain uses TRBV25-1 and TRBJ2-2; 12 nucleotides line up with TRBD2. Sequenced input: peripheral blood. CDR3 in amino acids: CASSGLAGGRNTGELFF. The CDR3 nucleotides read TGTGCCAGCAGTGGTCTAGCGGGGGGGCGGAACACCGGGGAGCTGTTTTTT. The full variable domain, in which reference TRBV25-1 and TRBJ2-2 provide the parts outside the CDR3, is EADIYQTPRYLVIGTGKKITLECSQTMGHDKMYWYQQDPGMELHLIHYSYGVNSTEKGDLSSESTVSRIRTEHFPLTLESARPSHTSQYLCASSGLAGGRNTGELFFGEGSRLTVL.